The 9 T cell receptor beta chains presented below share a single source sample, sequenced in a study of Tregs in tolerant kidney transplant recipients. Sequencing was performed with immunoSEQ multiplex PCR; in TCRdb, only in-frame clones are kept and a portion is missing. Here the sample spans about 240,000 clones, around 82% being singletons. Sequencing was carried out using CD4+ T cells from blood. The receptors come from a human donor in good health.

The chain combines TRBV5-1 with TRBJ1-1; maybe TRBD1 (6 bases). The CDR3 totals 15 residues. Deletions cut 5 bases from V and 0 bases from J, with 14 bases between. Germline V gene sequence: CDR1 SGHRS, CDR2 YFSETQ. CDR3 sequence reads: CASSPGGDMNTEAFF. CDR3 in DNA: TGCGCCAGCAGTCCAGGCGGGGACATGAACACTGAAGCTTTCTTT.

In DNA, the CDR3 is TGTGCCAGCAGCTTTCTCGCGGTCACCGGGGAGCTGTTTTTT. Residues: CASSFLAVTGELFF. This chain uses TRBV7-2 with TRBJ2-2, with D hard to call. Per the germline V gene, CDR1 is SGHTA and CDR2 is FQGNSA. V was cut by 3 bases and J by 4 bases, with 9 bases left in between. The CDR3 has 14 residues. Looking up the rest from reference TRBV7-2 and TRBJ2-2 gives the full variable domain: GAGVSQSPSNKVTEKGKDVELRCDPISGHTALYWYRQSLGQGLEFLIYFQGNSAPDKSGLPSDRFSAERTGGSVSTLTIQRTQQEDSAVYLCASSFLAVTGELFFGEGSRLTVL.

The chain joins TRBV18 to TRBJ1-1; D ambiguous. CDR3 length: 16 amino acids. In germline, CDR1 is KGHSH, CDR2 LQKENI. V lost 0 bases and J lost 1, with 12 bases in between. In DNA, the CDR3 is TGTGCCAGCTCACCACCGGGTGTGAAAGAGAACACTGAAGCTTTCTTT. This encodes CASSPPGVKENTEAFF. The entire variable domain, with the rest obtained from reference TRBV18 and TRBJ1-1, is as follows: NAGVMQNPRHLVRRRGQEARLRCSPMKGHSHVYWYRQLPEEGLKFMVYLQKENIIDESGMPKERFSAEFPKEGPSILRIQQVVRGDSAAYFCASSPPGVKENTEAFFGQGTRLTVV.

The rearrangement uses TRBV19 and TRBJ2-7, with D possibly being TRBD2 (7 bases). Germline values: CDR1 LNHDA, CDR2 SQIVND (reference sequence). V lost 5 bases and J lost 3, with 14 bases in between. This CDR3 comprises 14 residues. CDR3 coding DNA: TGTGCCAGTAGTCCCCTGGGAGGGGGCTACGAGCAGTACTTC. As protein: CASSPLGGGYEQYF.

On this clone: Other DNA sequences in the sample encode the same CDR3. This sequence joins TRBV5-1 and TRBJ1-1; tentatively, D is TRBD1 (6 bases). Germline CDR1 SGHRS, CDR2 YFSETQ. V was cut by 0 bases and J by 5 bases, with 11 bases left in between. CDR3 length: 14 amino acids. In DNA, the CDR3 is TGCGCCAGCAGCTTGGGGCAGGGGTTTACTGAAGCTTTCTTT. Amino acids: CASSLGQGFTEAFF.

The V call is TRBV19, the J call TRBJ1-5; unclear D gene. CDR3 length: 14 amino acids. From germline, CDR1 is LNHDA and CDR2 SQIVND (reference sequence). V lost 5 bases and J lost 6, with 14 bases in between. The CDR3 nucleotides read TGTGCCAGTAGTTCCCGGTGGGAGGGTCAGCCCCAGCATTTT. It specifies CASSSRWEGQPQHF.

CDR3: CASSREGQGVAHYGYTF. Written as DNA, the CDR3 is TGTGCCAGCTCACGGGAGGGACAGGGAGTCGCTCACTATGGCTACACCTTC. The J gene is TRBJ1-2, the V gene TRBV18; 9 bases fit TRBD1. Trimming at V came to 4 bases and at J to 3 bases, leaving 12 bases not matched to a gene. Germline V gives CDR1 KGHSH, CDR2 LQKENI. The CDR3 runs to 17 residues.

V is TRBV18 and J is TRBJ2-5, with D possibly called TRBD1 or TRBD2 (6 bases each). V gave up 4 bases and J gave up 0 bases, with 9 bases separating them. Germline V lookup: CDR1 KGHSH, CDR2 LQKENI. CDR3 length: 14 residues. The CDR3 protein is CASSRGTHQETQYF. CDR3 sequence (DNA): TGTGCCAGCTCACGCGGGACACACCAAGAGACCCAGTACTTC.

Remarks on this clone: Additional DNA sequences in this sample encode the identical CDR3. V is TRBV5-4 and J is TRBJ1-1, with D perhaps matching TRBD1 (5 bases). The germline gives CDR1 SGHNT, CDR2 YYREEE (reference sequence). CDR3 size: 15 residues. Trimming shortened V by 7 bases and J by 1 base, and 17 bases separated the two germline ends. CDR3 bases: TGTGCCAGCTCCTCCCCGGGCCAGGGGAACACTGAAGCTTTCTTT. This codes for CASSSPGQGNTEAFF.